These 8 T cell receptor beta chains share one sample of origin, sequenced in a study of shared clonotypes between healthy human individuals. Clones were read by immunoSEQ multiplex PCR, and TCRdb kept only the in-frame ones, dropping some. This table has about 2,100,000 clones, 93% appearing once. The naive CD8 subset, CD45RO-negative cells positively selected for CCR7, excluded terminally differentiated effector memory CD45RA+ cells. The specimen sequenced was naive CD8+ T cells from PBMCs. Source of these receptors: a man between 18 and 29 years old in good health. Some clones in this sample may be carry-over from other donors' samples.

This chain's CDR3 is CATSRGRGPNEKLFF. CDR3 coding DNA: TGTGCCACCAGCAGAGGACGTGGGCCTAATGAAAAACTGTTTTTT. The V gene is TRBV15, the J gene TRBJ1-4; the D is unclear. The V end was cut by 1 base, the J end by 3 bases, with 9 bases between. Germline V CDR1 and CDR2: LNHNV, YYDKDF (reference sequence). The CDR3 is made up of 15 amino acids.

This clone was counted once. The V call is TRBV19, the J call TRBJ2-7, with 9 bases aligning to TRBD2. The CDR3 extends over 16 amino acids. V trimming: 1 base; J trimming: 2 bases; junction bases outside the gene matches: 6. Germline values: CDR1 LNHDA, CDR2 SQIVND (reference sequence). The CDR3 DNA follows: TGTGCCAGTAGTATAGTGCCTAGCGGGACCGCCTACGAGCAGTACTTC. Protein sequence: CASSIVPSGTAYEQYF.

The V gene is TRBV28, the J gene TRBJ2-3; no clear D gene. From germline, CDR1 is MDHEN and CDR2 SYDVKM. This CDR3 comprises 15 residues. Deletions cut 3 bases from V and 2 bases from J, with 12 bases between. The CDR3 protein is CASSFILASTDTQYF. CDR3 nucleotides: TGTGCCAGCAGTTTCATCCTCGCCTCCACAGATACGCAGTATTTT.

In DNA form, the CDR3 reads TGCGCCAGCAGCCAGGCGGCGGGAGATGGGAATTCACCCCTCCACTTT. Protein sequence: CASSQAAGDGNSPLHF. The chain carries TRBV4-3 and TRBJ1-6; D ambiguous. Trimming removed 3 bases from V and 7 bases from J, with 16 bases in between. The CDR3 is made up of 16 amino acids. Germline CDR1 is LGHNA and CDR2 is YSLEER.

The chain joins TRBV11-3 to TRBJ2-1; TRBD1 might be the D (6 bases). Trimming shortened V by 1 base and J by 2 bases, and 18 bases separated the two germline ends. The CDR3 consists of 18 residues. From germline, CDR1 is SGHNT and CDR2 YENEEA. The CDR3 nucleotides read TGTGCCAGCAGCTTAGGGGGACATTTATCGCCCGCCTACAATGAGCAGTTCTTC. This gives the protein CASSLGGHLSPAYNEQFF.

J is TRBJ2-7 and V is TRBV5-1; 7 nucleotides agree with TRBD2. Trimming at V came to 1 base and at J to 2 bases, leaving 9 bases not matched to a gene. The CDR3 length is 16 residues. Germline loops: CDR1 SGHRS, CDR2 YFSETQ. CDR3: CASSLISGGAPYEQYF. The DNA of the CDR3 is TGCGCCAGCAGCTTGATTTCGGGGGGAGCTCCCTACGAGCAGTACTTC.

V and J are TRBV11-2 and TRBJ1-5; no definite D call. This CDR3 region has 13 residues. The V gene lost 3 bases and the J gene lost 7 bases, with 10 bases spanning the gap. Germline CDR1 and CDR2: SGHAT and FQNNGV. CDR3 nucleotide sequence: TGTGCCAGCAGCTTGGGGAATGGGCAGCCCCAGCATTTT. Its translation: CASSLGNGQPQHF. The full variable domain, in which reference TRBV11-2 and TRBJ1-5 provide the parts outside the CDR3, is EAGVAQSPRYKIIEKRQSVAFWCNPISGHATLYWYQQILGQGPKLLIQFQNNGVVDDSQLPKDRFSAERLKGVDSTLKIQPAKLEDSAVYLCASSLGNGQPQHFGDGTRLSIL.

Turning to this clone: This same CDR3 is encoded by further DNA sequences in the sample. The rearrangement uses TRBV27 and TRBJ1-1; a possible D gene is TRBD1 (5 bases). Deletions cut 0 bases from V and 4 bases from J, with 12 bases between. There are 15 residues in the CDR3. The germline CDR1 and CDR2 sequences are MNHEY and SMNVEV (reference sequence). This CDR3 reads CASSLSRQGGTEAFF. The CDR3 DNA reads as TGTGCCAGCAGTTTATCTAGGCAGGGTGGCACTGAAGCTTTCTTT.